This T cell receptor (beta chain) emerged from a study of T cells in Graves' hyperthyroidism and ophthalmopathy. Study context: Once the initial diagnosis was made, peripheral blood was obtained before any treatment. Study-wide results and limits: From stable hyperthyroidism, ophthalmopathy was separated by a 13 V-J model.

Amplification yielded TCR beta CDR3 regions, with RNA transcripts as the source. In the first-round RT-PCR of the TCR CDR3, the HTBI primer set was used. Each CDR3 protein gets one entry after TCRdb re-called the multiplex PCR reads with MiXCR. The data show a few hundred thousand distinct CDR3 sequences, about 14% seen once. This clonotype was seen repeatedly, ten times or more. Its specificity is not known. This CDR3 contains 13 residues. The V end was cut by 2 bases, the J end by 5 bases, with 9 bases between. Germline CDR1 and CDR2: MDHEN and SYDVKM. This clonotype originated in a woman aged 25 to 39 with Graves' ophthalmopathy. Sequencing input: blood. The V call is TRBV28, the J call TRBJ1-1; D is unclear. DNA for the CDR3: TGTGCCAGCAGTTTAGTAAGGGAGACTGAAGCTTTCTTT. Its protein is CASSLVRETEAFF.